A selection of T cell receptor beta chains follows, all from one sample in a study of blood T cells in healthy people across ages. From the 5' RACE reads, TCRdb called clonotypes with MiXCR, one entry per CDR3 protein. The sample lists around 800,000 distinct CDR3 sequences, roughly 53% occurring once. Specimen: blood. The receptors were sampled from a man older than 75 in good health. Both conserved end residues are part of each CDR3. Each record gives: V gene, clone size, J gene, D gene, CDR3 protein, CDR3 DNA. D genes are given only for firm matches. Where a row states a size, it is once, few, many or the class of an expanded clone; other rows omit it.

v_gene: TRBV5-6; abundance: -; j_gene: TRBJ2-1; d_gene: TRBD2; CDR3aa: CASSVRLAGGAEQFF; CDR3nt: TGTGCCAGCAGCGTAAGACTAGCGGGAGGCGCTGAGCAGTTCTTC
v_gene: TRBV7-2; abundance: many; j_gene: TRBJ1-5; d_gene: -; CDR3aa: CASSLQRGSQPQHF; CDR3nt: TGTGCCAGCAGCTTACAACGGGGAAGCCAGCCCCAGCATTTT
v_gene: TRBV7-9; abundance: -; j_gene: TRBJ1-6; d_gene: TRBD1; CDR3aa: CASSFTDRVNSPLHF; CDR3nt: TGTGCCAGCAGCTTCACAGACAGGGTTAATTCACCCCTCCACTTT
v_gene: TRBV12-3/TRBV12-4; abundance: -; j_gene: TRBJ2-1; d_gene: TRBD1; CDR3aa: CASSLLTPQGARNEQFF; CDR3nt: TGTGCCAGCAGTTTATTAACCCCACAGGGGGCGCGCAATGAGCAGTTCTTC
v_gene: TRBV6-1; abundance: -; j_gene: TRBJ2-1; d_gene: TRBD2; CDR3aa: CASSPLAGGRIDEQFF; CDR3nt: TGTGCCAGCAGCCCTCTAGCGGGAGGGCGCATCGATGAGCAGTTCTTC
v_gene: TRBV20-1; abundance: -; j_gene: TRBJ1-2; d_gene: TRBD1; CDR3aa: CSARGTGPLSSGYTF; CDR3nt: TGCAGTGCTAGAGGGACAGGGCCTTTATCGAGTGGCTACACCTTC
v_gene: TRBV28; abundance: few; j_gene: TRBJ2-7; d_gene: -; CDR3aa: CASSLFLYEQYF; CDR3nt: TGTGCCAGCAGTTTGTTTCTCTACGAGCAGTACTTC
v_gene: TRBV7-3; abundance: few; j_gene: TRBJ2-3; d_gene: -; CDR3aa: CASSLRGGPGTDTQYF; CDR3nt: TGTGCCAGCAGCTTAAGGGGGGGCCCTGGCACAGATACGCAGTATTTT
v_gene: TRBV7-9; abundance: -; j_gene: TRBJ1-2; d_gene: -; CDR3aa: CASSLVRDYGYTF; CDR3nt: TGTGCCAGCAGCTTAGTACGGGACTATGGCTACACCTTC
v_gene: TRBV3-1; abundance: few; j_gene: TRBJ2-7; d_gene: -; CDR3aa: CASSPREGLYEQYF; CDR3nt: TGTGCCAGCAGCCCCCGTGAAGGCCTATACGAGCAGTACTTC
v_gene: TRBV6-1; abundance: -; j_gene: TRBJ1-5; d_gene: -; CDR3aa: CASSPPTGGNQPQHF; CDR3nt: TGTGCCAGCAGTCCTCCGACAGGAGGCAATCAGCCCCAGCATTTT
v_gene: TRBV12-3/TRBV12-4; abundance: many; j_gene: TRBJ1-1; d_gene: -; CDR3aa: CASSFRTEAFF; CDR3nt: TGTGCCAGCAGCTTTCGCACTGAAGCTTTCTTT
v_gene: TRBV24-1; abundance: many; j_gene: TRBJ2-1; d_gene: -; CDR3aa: CATSDSGPSSYNEQFF; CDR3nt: TGTGCCACCAGTGATTCGGGACCGAGCTCCTACAATGAGCAGTTCTTC
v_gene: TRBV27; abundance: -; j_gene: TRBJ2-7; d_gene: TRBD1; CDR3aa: CASSPPGGSEQYF; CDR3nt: TGTGCCAGCAGTCCCCCAGGGGGAAGCGAGCAGTACTTC
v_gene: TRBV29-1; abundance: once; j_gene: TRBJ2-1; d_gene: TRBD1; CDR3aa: CSVCLAGGARNEQFF; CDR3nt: TGCAGCGTTTGCCTTGCAGGGGGCGCAAGGAATGAGCAGTTCTTC
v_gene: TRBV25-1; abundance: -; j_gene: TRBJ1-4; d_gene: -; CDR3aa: CASSERRNSLNEKLFF; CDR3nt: TGTGCCAGCAGTGAAAGGAGGAACAGTTTAAATGAAAAACTGTTTTTT
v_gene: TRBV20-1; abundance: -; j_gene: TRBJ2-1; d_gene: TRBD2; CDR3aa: CSARPGLGNNEQFF; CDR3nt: TGCAGTGCGCGGCCGGGACTAGGCAACAATGAGCAGTTCTTC
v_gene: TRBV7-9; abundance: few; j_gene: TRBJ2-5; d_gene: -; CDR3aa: CAQGSGAETQYF; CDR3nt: TGTGCCCAAGGATCGGGGGCAGAGACCCAGTACTTC
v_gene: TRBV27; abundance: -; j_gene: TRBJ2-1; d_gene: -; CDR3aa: CASSLGSGIPSGEQFF; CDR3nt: TGTGCCAGCAGTTTAGGTTCGGGAATCCCGAGCGGTGAGCAGTTCTTC
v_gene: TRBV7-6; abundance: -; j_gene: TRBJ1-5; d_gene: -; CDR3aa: CASSLTSYQPQHF; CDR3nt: TGTGCCAGCAGTTTAACCAGTTATCAGCCCCAGCATTTT
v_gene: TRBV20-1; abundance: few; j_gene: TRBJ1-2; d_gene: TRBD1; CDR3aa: CSARGQGVTPNYGYTF; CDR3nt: TGCAGTGCTAGGGGACAGGGCGTCACGCCTAACTATGGCTACACCTTC
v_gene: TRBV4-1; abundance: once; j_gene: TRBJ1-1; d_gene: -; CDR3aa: CASSQDLIGVNTEAFF; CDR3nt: TGCGCCAGCAGCCAAGATCTGATCGGAGTGAACACTGAAGCTTTCTTT
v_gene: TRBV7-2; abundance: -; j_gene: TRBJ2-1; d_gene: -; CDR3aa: CASSLAGGIDNEQFF; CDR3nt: TGTGCCAGCAGCTTAGCGGGAGGTATCGACAATGAGCAGTTCTTC